These 10 T cell receptor beta chains came from one sample sequenced in a study of T cell repertoires in cytomegalovirus infection (dated 2019 in TCRdb). The intended sense of this specimen's treatment or condition label: in vitro stimulation with specific CMV peptide epitopes to enrich CMV-specific T cells. No cognate antigen is known for these TCRs. TCRdb lists the instrument as Illumina HiSeq 1500. Through fastp at Q25 and MiXCR, TCRdb rebuilt clones from the public reads, retaining in-frame beta chains. Each record represents a unique CDR3 protein, reported with the most common genes and DNA among its rows. The sample table lists some 270,000 distinct CDR3 sequences, around 20% of them with a count of one. About 20% of the sample belongs to the ten largest clones. Sequencing was performed on cultured PBMCs, taken from culture after CMV antigen stimulation. These receptors all come from a human donor in good health (CMV status not recorded). Some clones in this sample may be carry-over from other donors' samples.

Ten or more counts support this clonotype. The chain employs TRBV7-2 and TRBJ1-2; D ambiguous. Deletions cut 1 base from V and 2 bases from J, with 17 bases between. This CDR3 comprises 17 residues. The V gene's germline CDR1 is SGHTA and CDR2 FQGNSA. CDR3 DNA sequence: TGTGCCAGCAGCTTAGATATTTGGCAGTCCGACAACTATGGCTACACCTTC. This translates into CASSLDIWQSDNYGYTF.

The V call is TRBV5-1, the J call TRBJ1-2, with a possible D match to TRBD1 (5 bases). V was clipped by 0 bases and J by 5 bases, with 20 bases between them. The CDR3 is 17 amino acids. Germline CDR1 and CDR2: SGHRS and YFSETQ. CDR3 coding DNA: TGCGCCAGCAGCTTGGAGGGGTTAACAATGGGGATATATGGCTACACCTTC. This translates into CASSLEGLTMGIYGYTF.

The sample holds many counts of this clonotype. V and J are TRBV5-6 and TRBJ2-7; D possibly matches TRBD1 or TRBD2 (5 bases each). The CDR3 consists of 15 residues. CDR1 and CDR2 from the germline V gene are SGHDT and YYEEEE. V was clipped by 1 base and J by 0 bases, with 11 bases between them. CDR3 in amino acids: CASSLSGPSSYEQYF. The CDR3 bases are TGTGCCAGCAGCTTGTCGGGGCCAAGCTCCTACGAGCAGTACTTC.

This clonotype was recorded many times. This CDR3 is CASSQGRSTDTQYF. The CDR3, as DNA: TGTGCCAGCAGCCAGGGACGGAGCACAGATACGCAGTATTTT. This chain links TRBV7-2 with TRBJ2-3; TRBD1 or TRBD2 may be the D gene (5 bases each). The germline V gene encodes CDR1 SGHTA and CDR2 FQGNSA. Trimming removed 5 bases from V and 0 bases from J, with 9 bases in between. The CDR3 spans 14 residues. Using reference TRBV7-2 and TRBJ2-3 for the parts outside the CDR3, the full variable domain is GAGVSQSPSNKVTEKGKDVELRCDPISGHTALYWYRQSLGQGLEFLIYFQGNSAPDKSGLPSDRFSAERTGGSVSTLTIQRTQQEDSAVYLCASSQGRSTDTQYFGPGTRLTVL.

The chain uses TRBV12-3 or TRBV12-4 and TRBJ1-2; 8 bases align to TRBD1. V lost 5 bases and J lost 1; bases outside the gene matches: 6. This CDR3 comprises 15 residues. In DNA form, the CDR3 reads TGTGCCAGCAGTCCTTCGACAGGGGTTAACTATGGCTACACCTTC. Its protein is CASSPSTGVNYGYTF.

This clonotype has more than one count but fewer than ten. The genes are TRBV28 and TRBJ2-1; D perhaps matches TRBD2 (7 bases). The V gene's germline CDR1 is MDHEN and CDR2 SYDVKM. This CDR3 comprises 11 residues. V lost 8 bases and J 15 bases, leaving 17 bases between the germline ends. CDR3 DNA sequence: TGTGCCAGCGGTGGAGGGGGACTATCGTTCTTC. Translated, it gives CASGGGGLSFF.

This clonotype appeared many times. This chain links TRBV7-2 with TRBJ1-2; D is possibly TRBD1 (5 bases). With 4 bases removed from V and 6 bases from J, the gap between germline ends came to 15 bases. The CDR3 sequence is 14 residues long. CDR1 SGHTA and CDR2 FQGNSA come from the germline V gene. The CDR3 DNA sequence: TGTGCCAGCAGCTCCGAAGGGGCCCGGGATGGCTACACCTTC. Protein product: CASSSEGARDGYTF.

The rearrangement joins TRBV5-1 to TRBJ2-1; TRBD2 matches at 13 bases. The CDR3 contains 16 residues. V trimming: 4 bases; J trimming: 6 bases; junction bases outside the gene matches: 7. Germline V lookup: CDR1 SGHRS, CDR2 YFSETQ. The chain's CDR3 is CASSIAGTSGINEQFF. The CDR3 DNA sequence: TGCGCCAGCAGCATTGCCGGGACTAGCGGGATCAATGAGCAGTTCTTC.

V gene TRBV19 combines with J gene TRBJ1-1; weak D call: TRBD1 (5 bases). The germline gives CDR1 LNHDA, CDR2 SQIVND (reference sequence). Trimming took 5 bases from V and 3 from J, leaving 13 bases between them. This CDR3 is built from 14 residues. The CDR3 nucleotides read TGTGCCAGTAGTCCTTTCCGGGGGTACACTGAAGCTTTCTTT. Encoded protein: CASSPFRGYTEAFF.

This sequence joins TRBV12-5 and TRBJ2-3; 8 bases align to TRBD1. V lost 5 bases to trimming and J lost 4 bases; unmatched junction nucleotides: 8. This CDR3 is built from 15 residues. In germline, CDR1 is LGHNT, CDR2 FRNRAP. DNA of the CDR3: TGTGCTAGTGGTCAACAGGGGGTGTTCGCAGATACGCAGTATTTT. This encodes CASGQQGVFADTQYF.